This TCR beta chain was identified during a study of PD-1 blockade in mismatch repair-deficient tumors. The study's findings and limits: Rapid post-treatment expansion, then contraction, generally preceding radiologic response, marked tumor-resident clones.

The TCR-sequenced patients were a few responders to pembrolizumab. Germline assignment: CDR1 SGHVS and CDR2 FQNEAQ. The germline V and J ends were trimmed by 5 bases and 5 bases, with 12 bases remaining between them. CDR3 size: 13 residues. Data came from immunoSEQ multiplex PCR; TCRdb stores just in-frame clones and leaves some out. In the table there are about 39,000 clones, approximately 83% of which are singletons. With regard to this clone: Its specificity is not known.

The TCR sequence derives from an adult with mismatch repair-deficient cancer. The source was PBMCs, collected 38 to 40 weeks after starting pembrolizumab. V usage is TRBV7-8 and J usage is TRBJ1-2; the D gene is possibly TRBD1 (5 bases). The CDR3, as DNA: TGTGCCAGCAGCCCCGGACAAGCTTATGGCTACACCTTC. This gives the protein CASSPGQAYGYTF. Together with reference TRBV7-8 and TRBJ1-2, the CDR3 gives the full variable domain: GAGVSQSPRYKVAKRGQDVALRCDPISGHVSLFWYQQALGQGPEFLTYFQNEAQLDKSGLPSDRFFAERPEGSVSTLKIQRTQQEDSAVYLCASSPGQAYGYTFGSGTRLTVV.